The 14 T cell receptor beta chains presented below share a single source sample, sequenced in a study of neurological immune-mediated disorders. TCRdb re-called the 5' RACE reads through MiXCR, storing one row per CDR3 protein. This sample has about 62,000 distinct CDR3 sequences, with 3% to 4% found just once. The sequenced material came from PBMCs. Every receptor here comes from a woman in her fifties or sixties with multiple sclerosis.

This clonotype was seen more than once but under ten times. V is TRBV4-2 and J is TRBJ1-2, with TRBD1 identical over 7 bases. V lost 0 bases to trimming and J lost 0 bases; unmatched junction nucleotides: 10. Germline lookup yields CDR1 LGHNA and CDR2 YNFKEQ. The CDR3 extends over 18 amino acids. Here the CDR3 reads CASSQDVVGQLANYGYTF. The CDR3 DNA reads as TGTGCCAGCAGCCAAGATGTTGTGGGACAGTTAGCTAACTATGGCTACACCTTC.

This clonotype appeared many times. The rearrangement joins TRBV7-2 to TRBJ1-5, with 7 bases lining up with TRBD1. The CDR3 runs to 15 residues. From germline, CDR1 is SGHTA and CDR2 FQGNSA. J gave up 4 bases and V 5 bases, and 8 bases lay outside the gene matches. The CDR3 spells CASSREGAGNQPQHF. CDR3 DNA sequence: TGTGCCAGCAGCCGCGAGGGGGCAGGGAATCAGCCCCAGCATTTT.

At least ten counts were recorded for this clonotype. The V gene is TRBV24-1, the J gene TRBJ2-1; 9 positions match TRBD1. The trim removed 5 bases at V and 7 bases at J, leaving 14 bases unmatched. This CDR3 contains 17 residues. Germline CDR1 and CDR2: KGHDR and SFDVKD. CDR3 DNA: TGTGCCACCAGTGCCCCCCTCCCGGGACAGGGCTTGAATGAGCAGTTCTTC. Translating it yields CATSAPLPGQGLNEQFF.

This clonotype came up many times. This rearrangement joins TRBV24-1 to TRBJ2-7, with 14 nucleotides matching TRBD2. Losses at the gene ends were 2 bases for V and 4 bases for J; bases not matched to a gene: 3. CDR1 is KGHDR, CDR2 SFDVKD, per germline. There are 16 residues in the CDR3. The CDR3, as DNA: TGTGCCACCAGTGATTCGAGGACTAGCGGGAGGTACGAGCAGTACTTC. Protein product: CATSDSRTSGRYEQYF.

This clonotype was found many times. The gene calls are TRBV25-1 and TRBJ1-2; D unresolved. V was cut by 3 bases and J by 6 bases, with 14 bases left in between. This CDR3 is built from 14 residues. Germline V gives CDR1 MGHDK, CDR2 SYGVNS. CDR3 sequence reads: CASSDAGPKDGYTF. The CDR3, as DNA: TGTGCCAGCAGTGATGCAGGACCAAAGGATGGCTACACCTTC.

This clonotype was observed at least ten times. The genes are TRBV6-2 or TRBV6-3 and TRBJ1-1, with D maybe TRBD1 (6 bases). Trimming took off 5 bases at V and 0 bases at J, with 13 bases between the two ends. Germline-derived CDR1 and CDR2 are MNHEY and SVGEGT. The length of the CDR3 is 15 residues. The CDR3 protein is CASSPRQALNTEAFF. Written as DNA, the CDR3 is TGTGCCAGCAGTCCCCGACAGGCCTTGAACACTGAAGCTTTCTTT.

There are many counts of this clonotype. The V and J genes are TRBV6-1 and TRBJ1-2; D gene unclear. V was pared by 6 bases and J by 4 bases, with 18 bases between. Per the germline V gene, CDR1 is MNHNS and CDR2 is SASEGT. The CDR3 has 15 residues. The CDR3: CASRLAVGEPYGYTF. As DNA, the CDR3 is TGTGCCAGCAGGCTCGCAGTCGGGGAACCCTATGGCTACACCTTC.

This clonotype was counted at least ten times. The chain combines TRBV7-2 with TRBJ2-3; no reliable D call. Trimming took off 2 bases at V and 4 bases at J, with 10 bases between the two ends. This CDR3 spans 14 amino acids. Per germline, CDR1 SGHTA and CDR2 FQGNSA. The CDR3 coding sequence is TGTGCCAGCAGCTTAAGCCTTCAGGCAGATACGCAGTATTTT. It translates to CASSLSLQADTQYF.

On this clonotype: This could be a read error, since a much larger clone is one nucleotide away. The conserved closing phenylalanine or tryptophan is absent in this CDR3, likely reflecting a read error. CDR3 region: CASSLRPGDIQYL. The CDR3 region has the DNA TGTGCCAGCAGCTTGAGACCCGGGGACATTCAGTACTTA. The chain uses TRBV7-3 and TRBJ2-4; D may be TRBD2 (5 bases). The CDR3 length is 13 residues. Germline CDR1 is SGHTA and CDR2 is FQGTGA. V lost 3 bases and J 8 bases, leaving 11 bases between the germline ends.

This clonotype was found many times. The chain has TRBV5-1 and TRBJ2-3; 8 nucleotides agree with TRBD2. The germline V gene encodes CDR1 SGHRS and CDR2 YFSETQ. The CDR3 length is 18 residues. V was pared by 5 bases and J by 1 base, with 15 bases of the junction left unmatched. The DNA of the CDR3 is TGCGCCAGCAGTCAATCTCTGAGCGGGAGCGCGGGCACAGATACGCAGTATTTT. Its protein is CASSQSLSGSAGTDTQYF.

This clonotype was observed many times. CDR3 sequence: CAISGTDRLFPGELFF. Here the CDR3 DNA reads TGTGCCATCAGTGGTACGGACAGGTTGTTTCCCGGGGAGCTGTTTTTT. The rearrangement joins TRBV10-3 to TRBJ2-2, with 7 bases lining up with TRBD1. Germline V CDR1 and CDR2: ENHRY, SYGVKD. V was clipped by 4 bases and J by 6 bases; unmatched bases: 11. This CDR3 is built from 16 residues.

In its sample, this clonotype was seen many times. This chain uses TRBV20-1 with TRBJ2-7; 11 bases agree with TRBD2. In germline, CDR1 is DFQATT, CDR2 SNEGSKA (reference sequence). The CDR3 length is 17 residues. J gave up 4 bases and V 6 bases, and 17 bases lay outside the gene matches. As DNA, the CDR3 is TGCAGTGCGAACGGGCTCCCGGGACTAGCGGAAAGGTACGAGCAGTACTTC. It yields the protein CSANGLPGLAERYEQYF.

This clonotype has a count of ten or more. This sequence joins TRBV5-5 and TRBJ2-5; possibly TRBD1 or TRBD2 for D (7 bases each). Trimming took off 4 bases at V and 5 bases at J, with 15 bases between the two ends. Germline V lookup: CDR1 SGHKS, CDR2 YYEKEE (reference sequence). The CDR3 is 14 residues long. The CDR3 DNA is TGTGCCAGCAGCCCAGGGGGGGCGCGGGAGACCCAGTACTTC. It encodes CASSPGGARETQYF.

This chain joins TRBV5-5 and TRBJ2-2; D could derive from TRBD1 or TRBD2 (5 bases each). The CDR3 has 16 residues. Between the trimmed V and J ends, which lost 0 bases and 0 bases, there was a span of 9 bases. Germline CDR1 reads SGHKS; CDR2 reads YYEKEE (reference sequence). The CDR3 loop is CASSLVGVANTGELFF. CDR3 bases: TGTGCCAGCAGCTTGGTGGGGGTGGCGAACACCGGGGAGCTGTTTTTT.